This T cell receptor beta chain stems from a study of blood T cell repertoires in COVID-19. Some clones are missing from TCRdb's copy, which holds only in-frame ones; the method was immunoSEQ multiplex PCR. This table has 200,000 to 250,000 clones, more than 70% appearing once. With V trimmed by 10 bases and J by 4 bases, 14 bases remained unmatched. The CDR3 consists of 15 residues. Per germline, CDR1 MNHEY and CDR2 SVGAGI. The sample comprised peripheral blood. The chain recombines TRBV6-5 with TRBJ2-7, with 9 positions matching TRBD2. The clonotype comes from an elderly woman with acute or convalescent COVID-19. The CDR3 region has the DNA TGTGCCACCACAGGGGTAGCGGGGGCTTTTTACGAGCAGTACTTC. Protein sequence: CATTGVAGAFYEQYF.